A selection of T cell receptor beta chains follows, all from one sample in a study of early stage breast cancer tumors. TCRdb's copy holds only in-frame clones and misses some; the assay was immunoSEQ multiplex PCR. The data contain 25,000 to 30,000 clones, roughly three fifths of them seen just once; the ten biggest clones take up 7% to 9.5%. The sample taken for sequencing was breast tumor tissue. Every receptor here comes from a person aged 45-60 years with breast cancer. Both conserved end residues are part of each CDR3. The D gene is left open where the match is weak. Clone size is shown for a subset of rows, as once, few, many or a class of expanded clone.

CDR3aa | CDR3nt | len | j_gene | abundance | v_gene | d_gene
CASSGERDTDTQYF | TGCGCCAGCTCCGGGGAGCGGGACACAGATACGCAGTATTTT | 14 | TRBJ2-3 | NA | TRBV10-1 | TRBD2
CASSRSDRGYGYTF | TGTGCCAGCAGCAGATCGGACAGGGGCTATGGCTACACCTTC | 14 | TRBJ1-2 | NA | TRBV13 | TRBD1
CAISGLAGNPNTGELFF | TGTGCCATCTCGGGCCTAGCGGGTAACCCGAACACCGGGGAGCTGTTTTTT | 17 | TRBJ2-2 | NA | TRBV10-3 | TRBD2
CASSVDTGATGNTIYF | TGTGCCAGCAGCGTGGATACAGGGGCTACTGGAAACACCATATATTTT | 16 | TRBJ1-3 | NA | TRBV9 | TRBD1
CASSWGQVDTEAFF | TGTGCCAGCAGCTGGGGACAGGTGGACACTGAAGCTTTCTTT | 14 | TRBJ1-1 | NA | TRBV7-9 | TRBD1
CASSLVGTDGYTF | TGTGCCAGCAGCTTAGTGGGGACAGATGGCTACACCTTC | 13 | TRBJ1-2 | medium-sized | TRBV7-2 | TRBD1
CAKQGGNGYTF | TGTGCCAAACAGGGGGGCAATGGCTACACCTTC | 11 | TRBJ1-2 | NA | TRBV30 | TRBD1
CASTAGRGDGYTF | TGTGCCAGCACGGCAGGGAGGGGCGATGGCTACACCTTC | 13 | TRBJ1-2 | NA | TRBV6-5 | NA
CASSLTRQGNNEQFF | TGTGCCAGCAGCTTAACCAGACAGGGAAACAATGAGCAGTTCTTC | 15 | TRBJ2-1 | NA | TRBV7-9 | TRBD1
CASSYGGSPYEQYF | TGTGCCAGCAGTTACGGGGGAAGCCCCTACGAGCAGTACTTC | 14 | TRBJ2-7 | few | TRBV7-3 | NA
CGSRQVAGELFF | TGTGGCTCGCGACAGGTGGCCGGGGAGCTGTTTTTT | 12 | TRBJ2-2 | NA | TRBV2 | NA
CSVEDRDTIYF | TGCAGCGTTGAAGATCGGGACACCATATATTTT | 11 | TRBJ1-3 | NA | TRBV29-1 | NA
CASSQVPGATYEQYF | TGCGCCAGCAGCCAAGTACCCGGCGCTACCTACGAGCAGTACTTC | 15 | TRBJ2-7 | NA | TRBV4-1 | NA
CASSMREGIGELFF | TGTGCCAGTAGTATGCGGGAGGGAATCGGGGAGCTGTTTTTT | 14 | TRBJ2-2 | few | TRBV19 | TRBD2
CASSLAGTPQETQYF | TGTGCCAGCAGCTTAGCGGGGACCCCTCAAGAGACCCAGTACTTC | 15 | TRBJ2-5 | NA | TRBV7-2 | NA
CASSWGQETQYF | TGTGCCAGCAGCTGGGGCCAAGAGACCCAGTACTTC | 12 | TRBJ2-5 | NA | TRBV7-2 | NA
CASSPGQESYGYTF | TGTGCCAGCAGCCCTGGACAGGAATCCTATGGCTACACCTTC | 14 | TRBJ1-2 | NA | TRBV5-4 | TRBD1
CAWSIGQGAYGYTF | TGTGCCTGGAGTATCGGACAGGGGGCCTATGGCTACACCTTC | 14 | TRBJ1-2 | NA | TRBV30 | TRBD1